Presented here are 21 T cell receptor beta chains from one specimen sequenced in a study of neurological immune-mediated disorders. The time point: longitudinal time-point 2. TCRdb re-analysed the 5' RACE reads in MiXCR, keeping a single row per CDR3 protein. This repertoire shows approximately 31,000 distinct CDR3 sequences, about 12% found once; its top ten account for about 2.5%. The sample comprised PBMCs. All receptors come from a woman aged 40-49 years in good health.

This clonotype was seen a handful of times. The J gene is TRBJ2-3, the V gene TRBV12-3 or TRBV12-4; D is possibly TRBD2 (5 bases). Deletions cut 5 bases from V and 1 base from J, with 19 bases between. The CDR3 consists of 17 residues. CDR3 amino acids: CASSPGKPLSGTDTQYF. In DNA form, the CDR3 reads TGTGCCAGCAGTCCCGGGAAACCCCTCTCAGGCACAGATACGCAGTATTTT.

In this sample, this clonotype turned up many times. The V call is TRBV5-1, the J call TRBJ2-3; possibly TRBD2 for D (5 bases). This CDR3 spans 14 amino acids. Per germline, CDR1 SGHRS and CDR2 YFSETQ. The ends were cut back, 5 bases at V and 0 bases at J, with 10 bases in the middle. The DNA of the CDR3 is TGCGCCAGCAGTTCCGGCGGGAGCACAGATACGCAGTATTTT. It encodes CASSSGGSTDTQYF.

Worth noting for this clonotype: Possible read error: a much larger clone is one base away. The J gene is TRBJ1-1, the V gene TRBV5-1; tentatively, D is TRBD1 (6 bases). Per the germline V gene, CDR1 is SGHRS and CDR2 is YFSETQ. The CDR3 is 14 residues long. The ends were cut back, 2 bases at V and 1 base at J, with 9 bases in the middle. CDR3: CASSFKGGNTEAFF. In DNA, the CDR3 is TGCGCCAGCAGCTTTAAGGGGGGGAACACTGAAGCTTTCTTT.

By share of the sample, this clonotype is medium-sized. The chain combines TRBV27 with TRBJ1-5, with TRBD1 identical over 9 bases. CDR3 length equals 14 residues. The germline V gene has CDR1 MNHEY and CDR2 SMNVEV (reference sequence). V dropped 4 bases and J dropped 7; count of bases not matched to a gene: 5. The CDR3 DNA follows: TGTGCCAGCAGTTCTACAGGGGGCAGGCAGCCCCAGCATTTT. Its protein is CASSSTGGRQPQHF.

This clonotype has ten or more counts. The J gene is TRBJ2-1, the V gene TRBV6-1, with 10 bases fitting TRBD2. The CDR3 spans 15 residues. Germline-derived CDR1 and CDR2 are MNHNS and SASEGT. With V trimmed by 6 bases and J by 7 bases, 9 bases remained unmatched. CDR3 protein: CASRAASGSRNEQFF. CDR3 sequence (DNA): TGTGCCAGCAGGGCAGCTAGCGGGAGTCGTAATGAGCAGTTCTTC.

This clonotype appeared many times. This rearrangement joins TRBV7-8 to TRBJ2-7; D not resolved. V was pared by 5 bases and J by 6 bases, with 14 bases between. CDR1 and CDR2 from the germline V gene are SGHVS and FQNEAQ. The CDR3 has 13 residues. CDR3 sequence reads: CASSPRFPGEQYF. The CDR3 DNA reads TGTGCCAGCAGCCCCCGTTTCCCGGGCGAGCAGTACTTC.

Ten or more counts support this clonotype. This chain uses TRBV6-5 with TRBJ2-1, with 7 bases fitting TRBD2. This CDR3 has 15 residues. Germline V gene data show CDR1 as MNHEY and CDR2 as SVGAGI. V shed 7 bases, J shed 2 bases, and the junction held 8 bases outside the gene matches. This CDR3 reads CASKGSGGAYNEQFF. As DNA, the CDR3 is TGTGCCAGCAAGGGTTCGGGGGGTGCCTACAATGAGCAGTTCTTC.

This clonotype has ten or more counts. The chain links TRBV20-1 to TRBJ2-5; D unclear. The V gene's germline CDR1 is DFQATT and CDR2 SNEGSKA (reference sequence). The CDR3 length is 11 residues. V shed 6 bases and J shed 2 bases, with 7 bases lying between them. The CDR3 loop is CSAAEQETQYF. In nucleotides, the CDR3 is TGCAGTGCCGCGGAGCAAGAGACCCAGTACTTC.

Many counts were recorded for this clonotype. The rearrangement uses TRBV12-3 or TRBV12-4 and TRBJ1-5, with 7 bases fitting TRBD1. CDR3 length: 17 residues. V was pared by 4 bases and J by 6 bases, with 15 bases of the junction left unmatched. In DNA form, the CDR3 reads TGTGCCAGCAGTTGGGGGTGGGCAGGGGGGCAAAGTCAGCCCCAGCATTTT. Amino acid sequence: CASSWGWAGGQSQPQHF.

This clonotype was counted at least ten times. This chain uses TRBV5-1 with TRBJ1-1; D is possibly TRBD1 (6 bases). The CDR3 extends over 17 amino acids. Germline V lookup: CDR1 SGHRS, CDR2 YFSETQ. V lost 1 base, J lost 0 bases, and 16 bases lay in between. CDR3 coding DNA: TGCGCCAGCAGCTTGTTCCCGGGGGCGGAAGTGAACACTGAAGCTTTCTTT. This encodes CASSLFPGAEVNTEAFF.

This clonotype was recorded at least ten times. Here the CDR3 DNA reads TGCAGTGCTAAGAGCGGGACAGGGCATCAGCCCCAGCATTTT. It translates to CSAKSGTGHQPQHF. The gene calls are TRBV20-1 and TRBJ1-5, with 9 bases aligning to TRBD1. Per germline, CDR1 DFQATT and CDR2 SNEGSKA (reference sequence). This CDR3 region has 14 residues. The trim removed 4 bases at V and 5 bases at J, leaving 6 bases unmatched.

At least ten counts were recorded for this clonotype. The chain couples TRBV6-2 or TRBV6-3 to TRBJ1-4; weak D call: TRBD1 (6 bases). The CDR3 totals 14 residues. The ends were cut back, 6 bases at V and 8 bases at J, with 16 bases in the middle. Germline V lookup: CDR1 MNHEY, CDR2 SVGEGT. The CDR3 bases are TGTGCCAGCAGCCTCAGGGGCGCGCGGGAAAAACTGTTTTTT. Residues: CASSLRGAREKLFF.

This clonotype showed up many times. The chain joins TRBV3-1 to TRBJ1-5, with D maybe TRBD1 (5 bases). Germline assignment: CDR1 LGHDT and CDR2 YNNKEL (reference sequence). The CDR3 contains 12 residues. With 4 bases removed from V and 10 bases from J, the gap between germline ends came to 11 bases. The chain's CDR3 is CASSLQGGPQHF. DNA for the CDR3: TGTGCCAGCAGCCTCCAGGGAGGTCCCCAGCATTTT.

This clonotype was seen ten or more times. This chain uses TRBV20-1 with TRBJ2-7; D unclear. Germline CDR1 DFQATT, CDR2 SNEGSKA (reference sequence). The CDR3 length is 15 residues. The ends were cut back, 6 bases at V and 2 bases at J, with 20 bases in the middle. The DNA for the CDR3 is TGCAGTGCGGTTAGTCGGATGGCGATAACCTACGAGCAGTACTTC. Residues: CSAVSRMAITYEQYF.

This clonotype was seen only a few times. This chain joins TRBV10-3 and TRBJ1-5; maybe TRBD1 (5 bases). The CDR3 spans 14 residues. CDR1 and CDR2 from the germline V gene are ENHRY and SYGVKD. Between the trimmed V and J ends, which lost 3 bases and 2 bases, there was a span of 8 bases. CDR3: CAISEPGGNQPQHF. The CDR3 nucleotides are TGTGCCATCAGTGAACCGGGGGGCAATCAGCCCCAGCATTTT.

The genes are TRBV5-5 and TRBJ2-3; TRBD2 matches at 7 bases. Germline V gives CDR1 SGHKS, CDR2 YYEKEE (reference sequence). The CDR3 covers 15 residues. J lost 2 bases, V lost 1 base, and 4 bases had no gene match. CDR3 residues: CASSLREGLTDTQYF. The CDR3 DNA reads TGTGCCAGCAGCTTGAGGGAGGGCCTCACAGATACGCAGTATTTT.

This clonotype was counted many times. The V gene is TRBV4-1, the J gene TRBJ1-5, with D possibly being TRBD1 (5 bases). The V gene lost 0 bases and the J gene lost 3 bases, with 9 bases spanning the gap. The CDR3 has 15 residues. Looked up from germline, CDR1 is MGHRA and CDR2 is YSYEKL. The CDR3 DNA is TGCGCCAGCAGCCAAGATCCAGGGAACAATCAGCCCCAGCATTTT. It is translated as CASSQDPGNNQPQHF.

This clonotype was observed many times. The chain employs TRBV24-1 and TRBJ2-7; TRBD1 matches at 11 bases. CDR1 is KGHDR, CDR2 SFDVKD, per germline. Trimming removed 3 bases from V and 5 bases from J; junction bases left unmatched: 5. The CDR3 runs 15 residues. DNA for the CDR3: TGTGCCACCAGTGATGGGACAGGGGGTAGAAACGAGCAGTACTTC. Translated, it gives CATSDGTGGRNEQYF.

This clonotype was recorded many times. The V and J genes are TRBV5-6 and TRBJ1-1, with D uncertain. Germline CDR1 is SGHDT and CDR2 is YYEEEE. The CDR3 extends over 15 amino acids. V was clipped by 4 bases and J by 4 bases, with 17 bases between them. The CDR3 sequence: CASSRRYVDLTEAFF. The CDR3 region has the DNA TGTGCCAGCAGCCGCCGGTACGTCGATCTCACTGAAGCTTTCTTT.

This clonotype was counted ten times or more. The chain employs TRBV11-3 and TRBJ2-6, with 8 bases identical to TRBD2. The germline gives CDR1 SGHNT, CDR2 YENEEA. The CDR3 length is 18 residues. Trimming took 4 bases from V and 2 from J; bases not matched to a gene: 10. The CDR3 loop is CASSSSGGLSTGANVLTF. The CDR3 region has the DNA TGTGCCAGCAGCTCAAGCGGGGGTTTGAGCACTGGGGCCAACGTCCTGACTTTC.

This clonotype was counted many times. The V call is TRBV20-1, the J call TRBJ2-5; a weak D match, TRBD2 (7 bases). CDR3 length equals 15 residues. V was shortened by 2 bases and J by 5 bases, with 18 bases between the two germline ends. Germline assignment: CDR1 DFQATT and CDR2 SNEGSKA (reference sequence). CDR3 DNA sequence: TGCAGTGCTAGACCCCCTCGGGGGGCCTCCGAGACCCAGTACTTC. Translating gives CSARPPRGASETQYF.